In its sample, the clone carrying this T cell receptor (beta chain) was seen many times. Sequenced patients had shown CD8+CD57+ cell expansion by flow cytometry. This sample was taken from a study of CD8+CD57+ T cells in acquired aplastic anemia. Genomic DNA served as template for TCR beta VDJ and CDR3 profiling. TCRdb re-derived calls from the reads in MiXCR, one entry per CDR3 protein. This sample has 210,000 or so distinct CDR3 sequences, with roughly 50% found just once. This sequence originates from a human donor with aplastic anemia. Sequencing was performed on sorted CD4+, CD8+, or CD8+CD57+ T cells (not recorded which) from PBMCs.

As DNA, the CDR3 is TGCAGTGCTTCCCGCCCTTCAAGTAATACGCAGTATTTT. Amino acid sequence: CSASRPSSNTQYF. The chain carries TRBV20-1 and TRBJ2-3; no clear D. Germline CDR1 DFQATT, CDR2 SNEGSKA (reference sequence). V lost 5 bases to trimming and J lost 7 bases, with 16 bases between them. This CDR3 spans 13 amino acids.